The present TCR beta chain was sequenced within a study of cytomegalovirus exposure and HLA in healthy donors. Notes on the study in general: The authors later linked a missense DCLRE1C variant to TCR beta V- and J-gene trimming. Across donors, presence/absence analyses took sequencing depth to be roughly uniform. Researchers reported from a later analysis that most CMV-associated TCR beta chains appeared HLA-restricted.

In regard to this clone: Antigen specificity is unknown.

This PCR relied on a set of 60 Vbeta primers and 13 Jbeta primers. Produced via immunoSEQ multiplex PCR; TCRdb's table is partial and in-frame only. This table has roughly 150,000 clones, about 76% appearing once. CDR1 is SGHNT and CDR2 is YENEEA in the germline V gene. The CDR3 is 16 amino acids. J was trimmed by 2 bases and V by 1 base; bases with no gene match: 6. The chain carries TRBV11-3 and TRBJ2-3; TRBD2 matches 7 bases. Sample: PBMCs. The clonotype comes from a woman aged 18-29 years in good health and CMV-seropositive. As DNA, the CDR3 is TGTGCCAGCAGCTTAGGCGGGAGCACTTCCACAGATACGCAGTATTTT. Translated, it gives CASSLGGSTSTDTQYF.